A selection of T cell receptor beta chains follows, all from one sample in a study of human T cells and chemical hapten exposure. TCRdb redid the calling of the RACE reads with MiXCR, one entry per CDR3 protein. Altogether fewer than 300,000 distinct CDR3 sequences are present, 7.7% being singletons, with the ten largest covering 0.9% to 1.5%. This specimen consisted of whole blood, obtained in connection with sensitization to the hapten diphenylcyclopropenone (DPC). Every receptor here comes from a man in his late teens or twenties with alopecia areata. Some clones in this sample may be carry-over from other donors' samples. The CDR3 runs from the conserved cysteine through the conserved F or W. D genes are given only for firm matches. For some rows the clone size is stated as once, few or many, or as a class when expanded; others skip it.

>-|TRBJ2-1|TRBV4-3|-
CASSQDARGYEQFF
TGCGCCAGCAGCCAAGATGCCAGGGGCTATGAGCAGTTCTTC
>-|TRBJ2-2|TRBV6-5|-
CASIGLTGELFF
TGTGCCAGCATAGGGCTAACCGGGGAGCTGTTTTTT
>-|TRBJ2-1|TRBV3-1|few
CASSQEGEQFF
TGTGCCAGCAGCCAAGAAGGTGAGCAGTTCTTC
>-|TRBJ2-5|TRBV28|few
CASASGNQETQYF
TGTGCCAGCGCTTCAGGCAACCAAGAGACCCAGTACTTC
>TRBD1|TRBJ1-1|TRBV7-2|few
CASSPRGRDTEAFF
TGTGCCAGCAGCCCCAGGGGGCGCGACACTGAAGCTTTCTTT
>TRBD1|TRBJ2-2|TRBV2|-
CASRVGTGRPGELFF
TGTGCCAGCAGAGTCGGGACAGGCCGGCCCGGGGAGCTGTTTTTT
>TRBD2|TRBJ2-1|TRBV29-1|few
CSVGSGPTYNEQFF
TGCAGCGTTGGTAGCGGGCCTACCTACAATGAGCAGTTCTTC
>-|TRBJ1-1|TRBV5-5|-
CASSRLRRKFSTEAFF
TGTGCCAGCAGCCGACTTAGGAGGAAGTTTAGCACTGAAGCTTTCTTT
>TRBD1|TRBJ2-4|TRBV12-3/TRBV12-4|few
CASRARTGGDGIQYF
TGTGCCAGCAGAGCCCGGACAGGGGGCGACGGCATTCAGTACTTC
>-|TRBJ2-5|TRBV7-2|few
CASSLFTGTQETQYF
TGTGCCAGCAGCCTCTTTACAGGGACACAAGAGACCCAGTACTTC
>-|TRBJ2-7|TRBV7-9|-
CASSLSLRGGQYF
TGTGCCAGCAGCTTATCTCTCAGGGGAGGGCAGTACTTC
>-|TRBJ2-2|TRBV11-2|few
CASSLLYRDRTGELFF
TGTGCCAGCAGCCTACTATACAGGGATCGCACCGGGGAGCTGTTTTTT
>-|TRBJ2-7|TRBV6-2/TRBV6-3|-
CASSRGLHSYGQYF
TGTGCCAGCTCCCGGGGACTGCACTCCTACGGGCAGTACTTC
>-|TRBJ1-2|TRBV7-9|-
CASSFSENYGYTF
TGTGCCAGCAGCTTTTCGGAAAACTATGGCTACACCTTC
>-|TRBJ2-2|TRBV19|few
CASSIAGIGSEHRGELFF
TGTGCCAGTAGTATCGCAGGGATCGGCTCCGAACATCGCGGGGAGCTGTTTTTT
>-|TRBJ2-3|TRBV28|few
CASSSMWDGSSTDTQYF
TGTGCCAGCAGTTCTATGTGGGACGGCTCTAGCACAGATACGCAGTATTTT
>-|TRBJ2-3|TRBV20-1|-
CSASSGTYTDTQYF
TGCAGTGCTTCCTCCGGGACATATACAGATACGCAGTATTTT
>-|TRBJ2-6|TRBV9|few
CASSVVGDGANVLTF
TGTGCCAGCAGCGTAGTAGGGGATGGGGCCAACGTCCTGACTTTC
>-|TRBJ2-1|TRBV28|-
CASSSPGKGGNEQFF
TGTGCCAGCAGTTCCCCAGGGAAGGGGGGGAATGAGCAGTTCTTC
>-|TRBJ2-3|TRBV4-3|few
CASSQDLSTDTQYF
TGCGCCAGCAGCCAAGATCTGTCGACAGATACGCAGTATTTT
>-|TRBJ1-3|TRBV14|few
CASSQVFWGSSGNTIYF
TGTGCCAGCAGCCAAGTGTTCTGGGGGAGCTCTGGAAACACCATATATTTT
>-|TRBJ1-1|TRBV6-5|few
CASSYRGLTNTEAFF
TGTGCCAGCAGTTACAGGGGGTTGACGAACACTGAAGCTTTCTTT
>-|TRBJ1-2|TRBV12-3/TRBV12-4|few
CASSFRGQGYGYTF
TGTGCCAGCAGTTTCAGAGGGCAGGGCTATGGCTACACCTTC
>TRBD1|TRBJ1-5|TRBV20-1|few
CSAKTGGPHQPQHF
TGCAGTGCCAAGACAGGGGGCCCGCATCAGCCCCAGCATTTT
>-|TRBJ1-1|TRBV10-2|many
CASTSFMGTEAFF
TGCGCCAGCACCAGCTTTATGGGGACTGAAGCTTTCTTT
>TRBD1|TRBJ2-7|TRBV6-5|few
CASSYARDSSSEQYF
TGTGCCAGCAGTTACGCCCGGGACAGCTCCTCCGAGCAGTACTTC
>-|TRBJ1-2|TRBV5-6|-
CASSLLQDTNYGYTF
TGTGCCAGCAGCTTATTACAGGACACTAACTATGGCTACACCTTC
>-|TRBJ2-7|TRBV28|-
CAIKKTVTYEQYF
TGTGCCATTAAAAAGACGGTGACCTACGAGCAGTACTTC
>TRBD1|TRBJ2-3|TRBV7-2|-
CASSYSGGRLTDTQYF
TGTGCCAGCAGCTATTCAGGGGGTCGTCTCACAGATACGCAGTATTTT
>TRBD1|TRBJ1-1|TRBV7-8|many
CASSLQGVNTEAFF
TGTGCCAGCAGCTTACAGGGGGTGAACACTGAAGCTTTCTTT
>-|TRBJ1-1|TRBV7-9|few
CASSWPGDMGNTEAFF
TGTGCCAGCAGCTGGCCAGGGGACATGGGGAACACTGAAGCTTTCTTT
>-|TRBJ2-1|TRBV9|few
CASSFRALGDEQFF
TGTGCCAGCAGCTTCAGGGCCCTAGGCGATGAGCAGTTCTTC
>TRBD1|TRBJ2-3|TRBV7-2|-
CASSLEDRGGTDTQYF
TGTGCCAGCAGCTTAGAGGACAGGGGAGGTACAGATACGCAGTATTTT
>TRBD1|TRBJ1-1|TRBV6-5|-
CASSYSWGQGDMNTEAFF
TGTGCCAGCAGTTACAGCTGGGGGCAGGGGGACATGAACACTGAAGCTTTCTTT
>-|TRBJ1-2|TRBV28|many
CASSLETRGYTF
TGTGCCAGCAGTTTGGAGACGAGAGGCTACACCTTC
>TRBD1|TRBJ1-2|TRBV5-4|-
CASRPGQGGVHYGYTF
TGTGCCAGCCGACCGGGACAGGGGGGTGTCCATTATGGCTACACCTTC
>-|TRBJ2-1|TRBV11-2|-
CASSVVPGITYNEQFF
TGTGCCAGCAGCGTGGTACCGGGAATAACCTACAATGAGCAGTTCTTC
>TRBD1|TRBJ1-2|TRBV27|-
CASSTGGTGERGYTF
TGTGCCAGCAGTACAGGGGGCACTGGTGAGAGGGGCTACACCTTC
>-|TRBJ1-1|TRBV27|few
CASSLSPGSNTEAFF
TGTGCCAGCAGTTTGAGCCCGGGCTCGAACACTGAAGCTTTCTTT
>TRBD1|TRBJ1-1|TRBV7-2|-
CASSSPDRVNTEAFF
TGTGCCAGCAGCTCACCGGACAGGGTGAACACTGAAGCTTTCTTT
>-|TRBJ1-1|TRBV6-6|-
CASRGGRQNTEAFF
TGTGCCAGCAGGGGGGGACGGCAGAACACTGAAGCTTTCTTT
>-|TRBJ1-1|TRBV3-1|-
CASSQVEDTEAFF
TGTGCCAGCAGCCAAGTGGAAGACACTGAAGCTTTCTTT
>-|TRBJ2-1|TRBV6-2/TRBV6-3|few
CASSITGTYNEQFF
TGTGCCAGCAGTATAACAGGTACCTACAATGAGCAGTTCTTC
>-|TRBJ1-4|TRBV12-3/TRBV12-4|-
CASSFGLQLGRYEKLFF
TGTGCCAGCAGTTTCGGCCTTCAATTAGGGCGGTATGAAAAACTGTTTTTT
>-|TRBJ2-1|TRBV18|-
CASSPPGTYNEQFF
TGTGCCAGCTCACCCCCCGGAACGTACAATGAGCAGTTCTTC
>TRBD1|TRBJ2-5|TRBV9|few
CASSARTGGVEETQYF
TGTGCCAGCAGCGCCCGGACAGGGGGCGTCGAAGAGACCCAGTACTTC
>TRBD1|TRBJ2-3|TRBV6-6|few
CASKTQGSDTQYF
TGTGCCAGCAAAACACAGGGGTCAGATACGCAGTATTTT
>TRBD1|TRBJ2-1|TRBV7-2|-
CASSPGTGSRIYNEQFF
TGTGCCAGCAGCCCCGGGACAGGGAGTAGGATTTACAATGAGCAGTTCTTC
>-|TRBJ1-5|TRBV27|few
CASSLYRPAGNQPQHF
TGTGCCAGCAGTTTATATCGACCCGCCGGCAATCAGCCCCAGCATTTT
>TRBD2|TRBJ2-5|TRBV28|few
CASKSSGTWIQETQYF
TGTGCCAGCAAGTCTAGCGGGACCTGGATACAAGAGACCCAGTACTTC
>-|TRBJ2-6|TRBV28|few
CAVGGADSGANVLTF
TGTGCCGTCGGAGGGGCAGACTCTGGGGCCAACGTCCTGACTTTC
>TRBD1|TRBJ1-5|TRBV7-2|-
CASSLGWTGGDSNQPQHF
TGTGCCAGCAGCTTAGGATGGACAGGGGGGGATAGCAATCAGCCCCAGCATTTT
>-|TRBJ2-5|TRBV7-3|-
CASSLPSLQETQYF
TGTGCCAGCAGCTTACCCAGCCTACAAGAGACCCAGTACTTC
>TRBD1|TRBJ2-6|TRBV7-2|-
CASSKDRATSGANVLTF
TGTGCCAGCAGCAAGGACAGGGCCACTTCTGGGGCCAACGTCCTGACTTTC
>-|TRBJ1-2|TRBV7-9|many
CASSFGEVLDYGYTF
TGTGCCAGCAGCTTCGGGGAAGTCCTGGACTATGGCTACACCTTC
>-|TRBJ1-4|TRBV20-1|few
CSAQGYATNEKLFF
TGCAGTGCCCAGGGGTACGCAACTAATGAAAAACTGTTTTTT
>TRBD2|TRBJ2-3|TRBV4-3|few
CASSRVRTSGGDTQYF
TGCGCCAGCAGCCGCGTTAGGACTAGCGGGGGTGATACGCAGTATTTT
>TRBD1|TRBJ1-5|TRBV11-2|-
CASSPGTGLSNQPQHF
TGTGCCAGCAGCCCCGGGACAGGACTTAGCAATCAGCCCCAGCATTTT